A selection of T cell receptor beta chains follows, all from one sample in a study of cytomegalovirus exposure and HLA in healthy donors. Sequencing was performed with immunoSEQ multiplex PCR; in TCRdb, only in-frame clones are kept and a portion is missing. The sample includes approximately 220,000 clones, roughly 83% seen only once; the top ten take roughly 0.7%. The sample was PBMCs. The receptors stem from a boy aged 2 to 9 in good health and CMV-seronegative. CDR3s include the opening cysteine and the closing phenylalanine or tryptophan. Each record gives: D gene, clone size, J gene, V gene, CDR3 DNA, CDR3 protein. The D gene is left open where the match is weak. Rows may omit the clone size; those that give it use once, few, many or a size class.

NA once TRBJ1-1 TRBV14 TGTGCCAGCAGCCAAGTTTATGGGGAGCTGAACACTGAAGCTTTCTTT CASSQVYGELNTEAFF
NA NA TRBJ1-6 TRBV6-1 TGTGCCAGCAGTGAGTACAGGGCCTATAATTCACCCCTCCACTTT CASSEYRAYNSPLHF
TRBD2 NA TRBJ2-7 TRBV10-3 TGTGCCATCAGTGCGACTAGCGGGGGATCCTACGAGCAGTACTTC CAISATSGGSYEQYF
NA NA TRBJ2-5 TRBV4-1 TGCGCCAGCAGCCAGGGGGGGCTTGGGGGCGGGTCGAAAGAGACCCAGTACTTC CASSQGGLGGGSKETQYF
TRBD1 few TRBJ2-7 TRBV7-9 TGTGCCAGCAGACCCGGGACAGGGAGAAACTACGAGCAGTACTTC CASRPGTGRNYEQYF
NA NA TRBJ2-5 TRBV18 TGTGCCAGCTCACCGGGACTCCAAGAGACCCAGTACTTC CASSPGLQETQYF
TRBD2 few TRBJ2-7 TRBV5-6 TGTGCCAGCAGCTTGGGGGGGGGACTAGCGGGAGCCCACGAGCAGTACTTC CASSLGGGLAGAHEQYF
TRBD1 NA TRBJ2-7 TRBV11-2 TGTGCCAGCAGCACCGCCCCGGACAGGGCCGACGAGCAGTACTTC CASSTAPDRADEQYF
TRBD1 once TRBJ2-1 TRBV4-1 TGCGCCAGCAGCCTACAGGGGAATGAGCAGTTCTTC CASSLQGNEQFF
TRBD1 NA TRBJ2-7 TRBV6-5 TGTGCCAGCAGTGGAGAACCAAGACAGGGGCTGGCCTTC CASSGEPRQGLAF
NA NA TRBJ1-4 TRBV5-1 TGCGCCAGCAGCTTGCGACCGGGGGAAAAACTGTTTTTT CASSLRPGEKLFF
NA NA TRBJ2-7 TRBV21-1 TGTGCCAGCAGCACGGGACAGGTTGATAGCGAGCAGTACTTC CASSTGQVDSEQYF
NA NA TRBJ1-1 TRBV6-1 TGTGCCAGCAGTGAAAACCACAGCCGTGAAGCTTTCTTT CASSENHSREAFF